Presented here are 10 T cell receptor beta chains from one specimen sequenced in a study of CD8+ T cells in alopecia areata. RNA extraction was followed by reverse transcription into cDNA, which acted as the sequencing template. Assay used: immunoSEQ multiplex PCR; TCRdb lists only in-frame clones, some missing. This sample has under 40,000 clones, with around 57% found just once. The CD4+ cells of about five biomarker-study patients went through sorting. This sorting yielded CD25+CD127- cells. Material: CD4+ Tregs sorted from blood. These receptor sequences come from a human donor with alopecia areata.

This sequence joins TRBV4-3 and TRBJ2-7; possible D gene TRBD2, 6 bases. The V end lost 1 base, the J end lost 6 bases, and 10 bases lay between the germline ends. The CDR3 runs 13 residues. Germline-derived CDR1 and CDR2 are LGHNA and YSLEER. The CDR3 DNA follows: TGCGCCAGCAGCCAAGCGGGAGTTTCCGAGCAGTACTTC. As protein: CASSQAGVSEQYF.

This clone was detected once. The CDR3 protein is CASSVDPITDTQYF. As DNA, the CDR3 is TGTGCCAGCAGCGTAGACCCCATCACAGATACGCAGTATTTT. This chain connects TRBV9 to TRBJ2-3, with D unclear. V lost 0 bases and J lost 2, with 7 bases in between. This CDR3 region has 14 residues. CDR1 and CDR2 from the germline V gene are SGDLS and YYNGEE.

The chain recombines TRBV4-3 with TRBJ1-2; D might be TRBD1 (5 bases). Trimming removed 1 base from V and 8 bases from J, with 11 bases in between. Germline-derived CDR1 and CDR2 are LGHNA and YSLEER. This CDR3 is built from 13 residues. The CDR3 loop reads CASSQVGGIGYTF. CDR3 DNA: TGCGCCAGCAGCCAAGTGGGGGGGATCGGCTACACCTTC.

Turning to this clone: The CDR3 does not end in the conserved phenylalanine or tryptophan, so this is likely a read error. No DNA is shown, since the ends of the CDR3 on it are uncertain; the CDR3 is the one TCRdb lists. The V gene is TRBV21-1, the J gene TRBJ2-4; the table's D call, TRBD1, was not checked against the DNA. TRBV21-1 is a listed pseudogene. The CDR3 totals 10 residues, both ends included. CDR3 loop: CASSKRNRHT.

The chain couples TRBV5-4 to TRBJ1-1; D gene ambiguous. The germline V gene encodes CDR1 SGHNT and CDR2 YYREEE (reference sequence). Trimming stripped 2 bases from V and 4 bases from J, with 6 bases between. This CDR3 comprises 12 residues. CDR3 DNA: TGTGCCAGCAGCTTCGGCCTCACTGAAGCTTTCTTT. Residues: CASSFGLTEAFF.

The genes are TRBV27 and TRBJ1-2; D call uncertain. CDR1 is MNHEY, CDR2 SMNVEV, per germline (reference sequence). With 0 bases removed from V and 4 bases from J, the gap between germline ends came to 12 bases. This CDR3 is built from 15 residues. The CDR3 is CASSLSWTPSYGYTF. In DNA, the CDR3 is TGTGCCAGCAGTTTATCATGGACCCCGTCCTATGGCTACACCTTC.

This clone was counted a few times. The chain couples TRBV6-5 to TRBJ1-1; 8 positions agree with TRBD1. The germline gives CDR1 MNHEY, CDR2 SVGAGI. Trimming took 6 bases from V and 1 from J; bases not matched to a gene: 7. The CDR3 covers 15 residues. CDR3 loop: CASRTLGQGNTEAFF. CDR3 coding DNA: TGTGCCAGCAGAACTCTTGGACAGGGGAACACTGAAGCTTTCTTT.

This sequence joins TRBV9 and TRBJ2-3; maybe TRBD2 (6 bases). The CDR3 consists of 15 residues. Trimming took off 0 bases at V and 1 base at J, with 9 bases between the two ends. CDR1 SGDLS and CDR2 YYNGEE come from the germline V gene. The CDR3 DNA reads TGTGCCAGCAGCGTAGGGGACTGGGGCACAGATACGCAGTATTTT. Its translation: CASSVGDWGTDTQYF. The full variable domain, with the rest looked up from reference TRBV9 and TRBJ2-3, is DSGVTQTPKHLITATGQRVTLRCSPRSGDLSVYWYQQSLDQGLQFLIQYYNGEERAKGNILERFSAQQFPDLHSELNLSSLELGDSALYFCASSVGDWGTDTQYFGPGTRLTVL.

As for this clone: This sample includes further DNA sequences coding for the same CDR3. The J gene is TRBJ2-1, the V gene TRBV4-2, with D maybe TRBD2 (6 bases). The CDR3 consists of 14 residues. Per germline, CDR1 LGHNA and CDR2 YNFKEQ. V shed 0 bases and J shed 8 bases, with 11 bases lying between them. Written as DNA, the CDR3 is TGTGCCAGCAGCCAAGACCCGGGGGTTCATGAGCAGTTCTTC. This codes for CASSQDPGVHEQFF.

This clone was observed a few times. V gene TRBV7-2 combines with J gene TRBJ2-7; TRBD2 matches at 7 bases. The CDR3 contains 14 residues. V gave up 5 bases and J gave up 0 bases; unmatched junction bases: 4. CDR1 is SGHTA and CDR2 is FQGNSA in the germline V gene. The CDR3 DNA reads TGTGCCAGCAGCCGACTAGCCAGCTCCTACGAGCAGTACTTC. Residues: CASSRLASSYEQYF.